One and the same sample provided the 7 T cell receptor beta chains below, sequenced in a study of blood T cell repertoires in COVID-19. Clones were read by immunoSEQ multiplex PCR, and TCRdb kept only the in-frame ones, dropping some. The table shows fewer than 90,000 clones, with around 88% occurring only once. Sequencing was done on a sample of peripheral blood. These receptors all stem from a man aged 55 to 70 with acute or convalescent COVID-19.

The V call is TRBV5-1, the J call TRBJ1-3, with 9 bases identical to TRBD1. Germline values: CDR1 SGHRS, CDR2 YFSETQ. This CDR3 comprises 15 residues. J gave up 8 bases and V 4 bases, and 10 bases lay outside the gene matches. In DNA form, the CDR3 reads TGCGCCAGCAGCCCGCAACGACAGGGGGTCGACACCATATATTTT. Its translation is CASSPQRQGVDTIYF.

V usage is TRBV6-6 and J usage is TRBJ1-3; 8 bases map to TRBD1. V was clipped by 5 bases and J by 0 bases; unmatched bases: 9. The CDR3 is 17 residues long. Germline V gene sequence: CDR1 MNHNY, CDR2 SVGAGI (reference sequence). CDR3 DNA: TGTGCCAGCAGTCGGACCGGGACAGGCAACTCTGGAAACACCATATATTTT. This translates into CASSRTGTGNSGNTIYF.

The chain links TRBV4-2 to TRBJ1-5; tentative D call: TRBD1 (6 bases). The germline V gene has CDR1 LGHNA and CDR2 YNFKEQ. V lost 3 bases, J lost 3 bases, and 15 bases lay in between. The CDR3 is 16 amino acids. The CDR3 reads CASSQGGQAPNQPQHF. CDR3 DNA: TGTGCCAGCAGCCAGGGGGGGCAGGCTCCCAATCAGCCCCAGCATTTT.

This clone occurred a few times. V usage is TRBV30 and J usage is TRBJ2-1, with D possibly being TRBD2 (5 bases). Per germline, CDR1 GTSNPN and CDR2 SVGIG (reference sequence). The CDR3 sequence is 14 residues long. Trimming removed 1 base at V and 0 bases at J, with 7 bases between. The CDR3 loop reads CAWSGAGSYNEQFF. The CDR3 coding sequence is TGTGCCTGGAGTGGGGCGGGCTCCTACAATGAGCAGTTCTTC.

The CDR3 DNA reads TGTGCCAGCAGTACGACAGGTCCCAAAAACATTCAGTACTTC. Translating it yields CASSTTGPKNIQYF. The chain employs TRBV28 and TRBJ2-4; possibly TRBD1 for D (6 bases). The CDR3 is 14 amino acids. In germline, CDR1 is MDHEN, CDR2 SYDVKM. Trimming removed 5 bases at V and 2 bases at J, with 10 bases between.

The rearrangement joins TRBV6-5 to TRBJ1-5, with D uncertain. Trimming cost V 5 bases and J 0 bases, with 8 bases left between them. Germline V gene lookup returns CDR1 MNHEY and CDR2 SVGAGI. CDR3 length: 14 residues. The CDR3: CASSLTFSNQPQHF. CDR3 bases: TGTGCCAGCAGTCTGACATTTAGCAATCAGCCCCAGCATTTT.

This clone was seen only a few times. This chain joins TRBV29-1 and TRBJ2-1; possible D gene TRBD1, 5 bases. Germline-derived CDR1 and CDR2 are SQVTM and ANQGSEA. The CDR3 spans 12 residues. The V end was cut by 0 bases, the J end by 6 bases, with 6 bases between. The CDR3 sequence is CSVEERGNEQFF. CDR3 bases: TGCAGCGTTGAAGAAAGGGGCAATGAGCAGTTCTTC.